This TCR beta chain was recorded in a study of molecular identifiers for immune sequencing clone quantification. About the research overall: Sequencing covered four of five parts into which replicate RNA from around 20,000 or 100,000 naive CD8 cells was split. General study findings and limits: Jurkat TCR RNA spiked in from one cell could reportedly be detected among approximately 1 million naive cells.

Bulk TCR libraries were made with methods that had been previously described and with listed TCR primers. TCRdb independently ran MiXCR on the PCR reads; one entry per CDR3 protein. The sample includes around 300,000 distinct CDR3 sequences, roughly a quarter of them seen just once. The CDR3 runs to 18 residues. Trimming pared 4 bases from V and 0 bases from J, leaving 19 bases between. Germline V gives CDR1 MDHEN, CDR2 SYDVKM. This clonotype was recorded at least ten times. Its antigen is currently unknown. The receptor was isolated from a human donor in good health. Some libraries in this study had Jurkat cell RNA spiked in. The rearrangement links TRBV28 to TRBJ1-5; D is possibly TRBD1 (5 bases). The sample was naive CD8+ T cells from blood, with Jurkat cell RNA spiked in. As for subset: FACS-sorted CD8+CD4-CCR7+CD45RA+ naive T cells. The DNA of the CDR3 is TGTGCCAGCAGTTCCCGGGACGCTCTCCCTTATAGCAATCAGCCCCAGCATTTT. It encodes CASSSRDALPYSNQPQHF. Complete variable domain (other parts from reference TRBV28 and TRBJ1-5): DVKVTQSSRYLVKRTGEKVFLECVQDMDHENMFWYRQDPGLGLRLIYFSYDVKMKEKGDIPEGYSVSREKKERFSLILESASTNQTSMYLCASSSRDALPYSNQPQHFGDGTRLSIL.